This is a list of T cell receptor beta chains from one sample in a study of CD8 T cells in ankylosing spondylitis. TCRdb reprocessed the 5' RACE reads with MiXCR, giving one entry per CDR3 protein. The sample records around 330,000 distinct CDR3 sequences, under 14% being singletons. The sequenced material came from blood, either unsorted or a sorted T cell fraction (not recorded which). All receptors derive from a female donor with ankylosing spondylitis or in good health (not recorded which). Each CDR3 is given with its conserved first and last residue.

v_call: TRBV5-1; cdr3_aa: CASSFSRLAGGLQLVYNEQFF
v_call: TRBV11-2; cdr3_aa: CASSSPYGATDTQYF
v_call: TRBV20-1; cdr3_aa: CSAAPPWFNEQFF
v_call: TRBV10-2; cdr3_aa: CASSELWPSLAKNIQYF
v_call: TRBV20-1; cdr3_aa: CSARDLSQSSYEQYF
v_call: TRBV5-1; cdr3_aa: CASSLADGINYGYTF
v_call: TRBV5-1; cdr3_aa: CASSLREAYEQYF
v_call: TRBV12-3/TRBV12-4; cdr3_aa: CASSPGAGVGIYGYTF
v_call: TRBV4-3; cdr3_aa: CASSQDSSGLAHATQYF
v_call: TRBV5-5; cdr3_aa: CASRLGSNTGELFF
v_call: TRBV6-5; cdr3_aa: CASSYETGTGNTGELFF
v_call: TRBV25-1; cdr3_aa: CASSRELFGYTF
v_call: TRBV10-3; cdr3_aa: CAISGQGAGNQPQHF
v_call: TRBV28; cdr3_aa: CASRETGREKLFF
v_call: TRBV12-3/TRBV12-4; cdr3_aa: CASSLRGGTSEAFF
v_call: TRBV20-1; cdr3_aa: CSAERGSGGQPQHF
v_call: TRBV12-3/TRBV12-4; cdr3_aa: CASSTQGLAGGFEQFF
v_call: TRBV20-1; cdr3_aa: CSARSGGGPDTQYF
v_call: TRBV7-2; cdr3_aa: CASSLDRDSGAYEQYF
v_call: TRBV3-1; cdr3_aa: CASSHFLVQGSEQFF
v_call: TRBV28; cdr3_aa: CASTLTHSSYEQYF
v_call: TRBV5-1; cdr3_aa: CASRETSGVNEQFF
v_call: TRBV29-1; cdr3_aa: CSVDRTTDGYTF
v_call: TRBV5-6; cdr3_aa: CASSLSGQIYNSPLHF
v_call: TRBV7-2; cdr3_aa: CASSLAKVESQYF
v_call: TRBV5-1; cdr3_aa: CASSVSLAGGNNEQFF
v_call: TRBV6-1; cdr3_aa: CASSEVGRSSSYNSPLHF
v_call: TRBV5-4; cdr3_aa: CASSLARVDIQYF
v_call: TRBV29-1; cdr3_aa: CSVTTGTGRNSPLHF
v_call: TRBV20-1; cdr3_aa: CSAHRRDQPQHF
v_call: TRBV6-1; cdr3_aa: CASSEGPGAPYEQYF
v_call: TRBV6-2/TRBV6-3; cdr3_aa: CASSPLEQYYGYTF
v_call: TRBV5-1; cdr3_aa: CASSLIRRSGLYEQYF
v_call: TRBV6-5; cdr3_aa: CASSYSGGNFYNEQFF
v_call: TRBV20-1; cdr3_aa: CSARVGNLYTEAFF
v_call: TRBV20-1; cdr3_aa: CSAQGTSGSKKQYF
v_call: TRBV5-5; cdr3_aa: CASSFAQGATGELFF
v_call: TRBV20-1; cdr3_aa: CSASGGGNQPQHF
v_call: TRBV20-1; cdr3_aa: CSATRRDVFSNEKLFF
v_call: TRBV5-8; cdr3_aa: CASSRGDSFYEQYF
v_call: TRBV7-6; cdr3_aa: CASSSRLGEQYF
v_call: TRBV5-5; cdr3_aa: CASSEPGTGGSGELFF
v_call: TRBV7-9; cdr3_aa: CASSLGEGNTEAFF
v_call: TRBV6-1; cdr3_aa: CASRSMGQWSNQPQHF
v_call: TRBV6-1; cdr3_aa: CASRHGQGRNQPQHF
v_call: TRBV20-1; cdr3_aa: CSAEDRSLSGNTIYF